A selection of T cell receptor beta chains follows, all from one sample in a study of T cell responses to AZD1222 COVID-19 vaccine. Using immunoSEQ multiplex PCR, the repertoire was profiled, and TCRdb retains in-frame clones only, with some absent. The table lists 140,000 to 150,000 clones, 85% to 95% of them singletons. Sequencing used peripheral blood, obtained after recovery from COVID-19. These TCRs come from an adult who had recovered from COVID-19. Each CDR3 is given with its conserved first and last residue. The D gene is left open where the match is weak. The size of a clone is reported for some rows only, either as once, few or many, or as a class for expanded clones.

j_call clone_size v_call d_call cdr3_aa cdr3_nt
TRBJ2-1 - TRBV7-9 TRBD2 CASSREGYNEQFF TGTGCCAGCAGCCGGGAGGGGTACAATGAGCAGTTCTTC
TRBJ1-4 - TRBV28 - CASSPFAEKLFF TGTGCCAGCAGCCCCTTCGCTGAAAAACTGTTTTTT
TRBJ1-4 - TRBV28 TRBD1 CASSVTGSNEKLFF TGTGCCAGCAGTGTGACAGGGTCTAATGAAAAACTGTTTTTT
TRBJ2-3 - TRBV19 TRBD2 CASRGNQREGRGRTQYF TGTGCCAGTAGGGGTAACCAGCGGGAGGGCCGGGGCCGCACGCAGTATTTT
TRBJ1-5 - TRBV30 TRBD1 CAWGTGNQPQHF TGTGCCTGGGGGACAGGGAATCAGCCCCAGCATTTT
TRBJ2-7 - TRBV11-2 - CASSMNYEQYF TGTGCCAGCAGCATGAACTACGAGCAGTACTTC
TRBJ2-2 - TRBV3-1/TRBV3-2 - CASSHQISPGELFF TGTGCCAGCAGCCACCAAATTTCCCCTGGGGAGCTGTTTTTT
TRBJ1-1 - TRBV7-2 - CASSLGGKGTEAFF TGTGCCAGCAGCCTCGGGGGGAAGGGCACTGAAGCTTTCTTT
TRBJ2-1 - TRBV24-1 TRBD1 CATSDQAPGQGLYNEQFF TGTGCCACCAGTGATCAAGCCCCCGGACAGGGCCTCTACAATGAGCAGTTCTTC
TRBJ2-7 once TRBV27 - CASSLGGNGEQYF TGTGCCAGCAGTTTAGGGGGAAACGGCGAGCAGTACTTC
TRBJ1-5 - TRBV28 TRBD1 CASSLDRALQPQHF TGTGCCAGCAGTTTAGACAGGGCCCTTCAGCCCCAGCATTTT
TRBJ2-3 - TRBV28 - CAGTSSTDTQYF TGTGCCGGGACTTCTAGCACAGATACGCAGTATTTT
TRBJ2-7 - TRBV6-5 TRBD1 CASNEVGTGPYEQYF TGTGCCAGCAACGAAGTGGGGACAGGACCCTACGAGCAGTACTTC
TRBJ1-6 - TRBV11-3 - CASSLEIGSSYNSPLHF TGTGCCAGCAGCTTAGAAATCGGGAGCTCCTATAATTCACCCCTCCACTTT
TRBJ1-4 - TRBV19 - CASSIATDEKLFF TGTGCCAGTAGTATTGCGACGGATGAAAAACTGTTTTTT
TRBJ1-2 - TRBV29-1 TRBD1 CSVSGQERGYTF TGCAGCGTGTCGGGACAGGAACGTGGCTACACCTTC
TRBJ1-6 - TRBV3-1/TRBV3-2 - CASSLINSPLHF TGTGCCAGCAGTCTTATAAATTCACCCCTCCACTTT
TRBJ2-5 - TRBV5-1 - CASTLGALGIETQYF TGCGCCAGCACGCTAGGGGCCCTAGGAATAGAGACCCAGTACTTC
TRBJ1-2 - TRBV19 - CASSTGEGYGYTF TGTGCCAGTAGTACGGGGGAGGGCTATGGCTACACCTTC
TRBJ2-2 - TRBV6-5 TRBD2 CASSYPRGASTGELFF TGTGCCAGCAGTTACCCGCGGGGGGCAAGCACCGGGGAGCTGTTTTTT
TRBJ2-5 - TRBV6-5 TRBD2 CASRNLGGEETQYF TGTGCCAGCAGGAACCTCGGGGGGGAGGAGACCCAGTACTTC
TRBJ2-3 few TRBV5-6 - CASSSSSGVRTDTQYF TGTGCCAGCAGCTCCTCCTCAGGGGTGAGGACAGATACGCAGTATTTT
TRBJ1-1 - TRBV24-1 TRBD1 CATRGQNEAFF TGTGCCACCAGGGGACAGAATGAAGCTTTCTTT
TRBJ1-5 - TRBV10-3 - CAITRDSSQPQHF TGTGCCATCACTAGGGATTCAAGTCAGCCCCAGCATTTT
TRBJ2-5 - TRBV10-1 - CASSESGRGGETQYF TGCGCCAGCAGTGAGTCTGGCAGGGGAGGAGAGACCCAGTACTTC
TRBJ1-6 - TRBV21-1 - CASSKALVRGSSYNSPLHF TGTGCCAGCAGCAAAGCGCTGGTCCGGGGCAGCTCCTATAATTCACCCCTCCACTTT
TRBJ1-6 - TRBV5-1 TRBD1 CASSSNGQGDNSPLHF TGCGCCAGCAGCTCAAACGGACAGGGCGATAATTCACCCCTCCACTTT
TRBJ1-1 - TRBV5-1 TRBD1 CASSPSGTANTEAFF TGCGCCAGCAGCCCCTCCGGGACAGCGAACACTGAAGCTTTCTTT
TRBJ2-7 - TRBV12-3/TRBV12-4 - CASSFGSYEQYF TGTGCCAGCAGTTTCGGAAGCTACGAGCAGTACTTC
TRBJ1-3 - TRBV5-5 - CASSTPGNTIYF TGTGCCAGCAGCACCCCTGGAAACACCATATATTTT
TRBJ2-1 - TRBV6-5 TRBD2 CASSSPGLAFEQFF TGTGCCAGCAGTTCCCCGGGACTAGCGTTTGAGCAGTTCTTC
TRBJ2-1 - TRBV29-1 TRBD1 CSVGRQGSSYNEQFF TGCAGCGTCGGCCGACAGGGGAGCTCCTACAATGAGCAGTTCTTC
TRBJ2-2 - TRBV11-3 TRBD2 CASSSAGSNTGELFF TGTGCCAGCAGCTCAGCGGGATCTAACACCGGGGAGCTGTTTTTT
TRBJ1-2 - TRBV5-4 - CASSLSGAAYGYTF TGTGCCAGCAGCTTGAGCGGGGCAGCCTATGGCTACACCTTC
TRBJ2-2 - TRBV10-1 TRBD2 CASNSGTSGRSPRTGELFF TGCGCCAGCAATTCCGGGACTAGCGGGAGGAGTCCCAGAACCGGGGAGCTGTTTTTT
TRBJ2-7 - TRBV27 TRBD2 CASSLSGGFPPEQYF TGTGCCAGCAGTTTATCGGGGGGGTTTCCTCCCGAGCAGTACTTC
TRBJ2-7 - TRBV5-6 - CASSRDWEQYF TGTGCCAGCAGCCGAGATTGGGAGCAGTACTTC
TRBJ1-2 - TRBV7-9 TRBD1 CASSSRGGPGTEVNYGYTF TGTGCCAGCAGCTCGCGCGGGGGGCCCGGGACAGAAGTTAACTATGGCTACACCTTC
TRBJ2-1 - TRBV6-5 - CASRRDLYNEQFF TGTGCCAGCAGAAGGGACTTATACAATGAGCAGTTCTTC
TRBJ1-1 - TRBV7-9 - CASSPTTAMNTEAFF TGTGCCAGCAGCCCTACAACCGCCATGAACACTGAAGCTTTCTTT
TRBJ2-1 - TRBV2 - CASTQTGTIQQFF TGTGCCAGCACCCAGACAGGAACAATACAGCAGTTCTTC
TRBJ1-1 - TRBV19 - CASSLNADEAFF TGTGCCAGTAGTTTGAACGCGGATGAAGCTTTCTTT
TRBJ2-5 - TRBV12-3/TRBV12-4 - CASSFRETQYF TGTGCCAGCAGTTTCCGAGAGACCCAGTACTTC